A selection of T cell receptor beta chains follows, all from one sample in a study of blood T cell repertoires in COVID-19. Sequenced by immunoSEQ multiplex PCR; TCRdb stores in-frame clones only, minus some. The sample contains 320,000 or so clones, roughly 87% of which appear only once. Input material: PBMCs or T cells enriched from blood (not recorded which). Source of these receptors: a woman aged 25 to 39 who had recovered from COVID-19. Both conserved end residues are part of each CDR3. The order of the fields is D gene, J gene, clone size, V gene, CDR3 DNA, CDR3 protein. The D gene is left open where the match is weak. Not all rows give a size; the values are once, few, many and, for expanded clones, a class.

>-|TRBJ2-2|-|TRBV28
TGTGCCAGCAGTTTAGAGGGCAGGGGGAGGACCGGGGAGCTGTTTTTT
CASSLEGRGRTGELFF
>-|TRBJ2-5|-|TRBV6-2/TRBV6-3
TGTGCCAGCAGTTGGGTTGGGCAGACCCAGTACTTC
CASSWVGQTQYF
>-|TRBJ1-1|-|TRBV27
TGTGCCAGCCGACTAGAGCCGATAATGAACACTGAAGCTTTCTTT
CASRLEPIMNTEAFF
>-|TRBJ2-3|few|TRBV10-1
TGCGCCAGCAGTGAGTCGGAGAGTTCTAGCACAGATACGCAGTATTTT
CASSESESSSTDTQYF
>-|TRBJ2-2|-|TRBV3-1/TRBV3-2
TGTGCCAGCAGCCGGGGGGGGCTATACACCGGGGAGCTGTTTTTT
CASSRGGLYTGELFF
>TRBD2|TRBJ2-1|few|TRBV6-4
TGTGCCAGCAGTGACCACGGGACTAGCGGGGGGAATAATGAGCAGTTCTTC
CASSDHGTSGGNNEQFF
>-|TRBJ2-1|-|TRBV7-2
TGTGCCAGCAGCTCCATTGAGGAGCAAGGGCAGTTCTTC
CASSSIEEQGQFF
>TRBD1|TRBJ1-3|-|TRBV4-1
TGCGCCAGCAGCCAAGATATTACAGGGGGCTGGAACACCATATATTTT
CASSQDITGGWNTIYF
>TRBD1|TRBJ1-2|few|TRBV28
TGTGCCAGCAGTTCCCGGACAGGGAGTGGCTACACCTTC
CASSSRTGSGYTF
>-|TRBJ1-6|-|TRBV6-5
TGTGCCAGCAGTTACTCGATACTCATGAGGGAGTCACCCCTCCACTTT
CASSYSILMRESPLHF
>-|TRBJ1-3|-|TRBV18
TGTGCCAGCTCACCATTATTTTTGGAGGAGACTGGAAACACCATATATTTT
CASSPLFLEETGNTIYF
>-|TRBJ1-6|-|TRBV28
TGTGCCAGCAGGTTGGGGAGCTCCTATAATTCACCCCTCCACTTT
CASRLGSSYNSPLHF
>-|TRBJ2-1|-|TRBV20-1
TGCAGTGCTAGTCTTCCAGGTTCCTACAATGAGCAGTTCTTC
CSASLPGSYNEQFF
>-|TRBJ2-7|-|TRBV9
TGTGCCAGCAGCGTAGGATCCCCACTAGCCGATTACGAGCAGTACTTC
CASSVGSPLADYEQYF